This T cell receptor beta chain derives from a study of blood T cell repertoires in COVID-19. For the study at large: Collection of acute and convalescent COVID-19 samples took place in the United States, Italy and Spain. PBMCs, B-cell-depleted T cells, or T cells were the source of the cDNA or gDNA that made up the material.

V lost 3 bases and J 0 bases, leaving 11 bases between the germline ends. The CDR3 has 16 amino acids. The germline gives CDR1 KGHDR, CDR2 SFDVKD. In the authors' workflow: It was from reference gene primer amplification that nucleated cell counts were estimated. Profiling relied on immunoSEQ multiplex PCR, and the TCRdb table lists in-frame clones only, not all of them. V, J and clone size are those of that table, while D and trimming were read from the DNA. This table has about 120,000 clones, 70% to 90% appearing once. The receptor comes from a man aged 35 to 55 with acute or convalescent COVID-19. This chain joins TRBV24-1 and TRBJ2-1, with a possible D match to TRBD1 (5 bases). The source material was peripheral blood. Written as DNA, the CDR3 is TGTGCCACCAGTGATCGACACAGGAGCTCCTACAATGAGCAGTTCTTC. It translates to CATSDRHRSSYNEQFF.